The subject of this entry is one T cell receptor beta chain. Its specificity is not known. Assay used: immunoSEQ multiplex PCR; TCRdb lists only in-frame clones, some missing. The sample holds about 130,000 clones; about 81% are singletons and the top ten take 2.5% to 3.5%. This sample is drawn from a study of PD-L1 blockade in urothelial cancer. Study-wide results and caveats: TCR clonality was measured in pretreatment peripheral blood. Clonality below the median predicted better survival.

Time point meaning: pretreatment peripheral blood. Patient sample counts ranged from 1 to 8, pretreatment and on-treatment. V was clipped by 7 bases and J by 2 bases, with 13 bases between them. There are 13 residues in the CDR3. Germline lookup yields CDR1 SQVTM and CDR2 ANQGSEA. Sequencing used PBMCs, obtained around atezolizumab (anti-PD-L1) treatment. This sequence was found in a man aged 45-65 years with urothelial cancer. This chain uses TRBV29-1 with TRBJ2-3, with D tentatively TRBD1 (6 bases). DNA for the CDR3: TGCAGCGCGGGACACCCTAACACAGATACGCAGTATTTT. This encodes CSAGHPNTDTQYF.